The 20 T cell receptor beta chains below all came from one sample that was sequenced in a study of patients and donors after allogeneic stem cell transplantation. TCRdb re-called the RT-PCR reads through MiXCR, storing one row per CDR3 protein. This table has about 960,000 distinct CDR3 sequences, approximately 19% appearing once. The sequenced material came from blood, either unsorted or a sorted T cell fraction (not recorded which). These receptors were collected from a human donor who was either an allogeneic HSCT recipient or a stem cell or donor lymphocyte infusion donor (not recorded which). It is not recorded whose cells these are; they may come from a transplant donor.

The table lists this clonotype with a few counts. This rearrangement joins TRBV28 to TRBJ2-3; TRBD2 aligns across 13 bases. Germline CDR1 is MDHEN and CDR2 is SYDVKM. The CDR3 is 18 amino acids. The J segment lost 1 base and the V segment lost 3 bases, leaving 7 bases of the junction unmatched. The CDR3 is CASSFFSGLAGRTDTQYF. The DNA for the CDR3 is TGTGCCAGCAGTTTTTTCTCGGGACTAGCGGGGCGCACAGATACGCAGTATTTT.

This chain links TRBV11-2 with TRBJ1-2; the D gene is possibly TRBD1 (5 bases). The germline V and J ends were trimmed by 5 bases and 4 bases, with 14 bases remaining between them. The germline gives CDR1 SGHAT, CDR2 FQNNGV. The CDR3 spans 14 residues. This chain's CDR3 is CASSARVNPYGYTF. DNA of the CDR3: TGTGCCAGCAGCGCCAGGGTAAACCCCTATGGCTACACCTTC.

This clonotype was observed a handful of times. The V and J genes are TRBV20-1 and TRBJ2-5, with D perhaps matching TRBD1 (5 bases). The CDR3 is made up of 11 amino acids. V dropped 3 bases and J dropped 9 bases, with 11 bases sitting between them. CDR1 is DFQATT, CDR2 SNEGSKA, per germline (reference sequence). CDR3 region: CSARGQQAQYF. The CDR3 coding sequence is TGCAGTGCTAGGGGGCAGCAAGCCCAGTACTTC.

The chain links TRBV18 to TRBJ1-6, with no clear D. Per germline, CDR1 KGHSH and CDR2 LQKENI. CDR3 length equals 14 residues. The V end lost 0 bases, the J end lost 10 bases, and 10 bases lay between the germline ends. The CDR3 coding sequence is TGTGCCAGCTCACCACCGGCGAATATCTCACCCCTCCACTTT. Translation gives CASSPPANISPLHF.

This chain joins TRBV4-3 and TRBJ2-3; tentatively, D is TRBD2 (6 bases). Germline assignment: CDR1 LGHNA and CDR2 YSLEER. This CDR3 has 13 residues. The ends were cut back, 4 bases at V and 6 bases at J, with 11 bases in the middle. The CDR3 loop reads CASSRSGLDTQYF. The CDR3 bases are TGCGCCAGCAGCCGTAGCGGTCTGGATACGCAGTATTTT.

This rearrangement joins TRBV24-1 to TRBJ1-5; no clear D gene. Germline V gene sequence: CDR1 KGHDR, CDR2 SFDVKD. This CDR3 contains 14 residues. The ends were cut back, 7 bases at V and 7 bases at J, with 16 bases in the middle. For the CDR3, the DNA is TGTGCCACCAGAGGTTCAGGAAAAGACCAGCCCCAGCATTTT. This codes for CATRGSGKDQPQHF.

This clonotype was detected ten times or more. The V and J genes are TRBV12-3 or TRBV12-4 and TRBJ2-7, with 7 bases fitting TRBD1. The ends lost 6 bases at V and 0 bases at J; junction bases unmatched: 11. CDR3 length: 16 amino acids. The CDR3 nucleotides read TGTGCCAGCAGCAAGGGGGCGATCCATCTCTCCTACGAGCAGTACTTC. Translating it yields CASSKGAIHLSYEQYF.

This clonotype has just a few counts. The chain couples TRBV3-1 to TRBJ1-2; possible D gene TRBD1, 6 bases. The germline V gene has CDR1 LGHDT and CDR2 YNNKEL (reference sequence). CDR3 length: 11 residues. V lost 11 bases and J lost 11, with 18 bases in between. CDR3 DNA sequence: TGTGCCTGCGGAGGCAGAGGGGGTTACACCTTC. Translating it yields CACGGRGGYTF.

CDR3 protein: CASSRDSISDVFLSNQPQHF. CDR3 sequence (DNA): TGTGCCAGCAGCCGGGACAGTATAAGTGATGTATTCCTAAGCAATCAGCCCCAGCATTTT. This rearrangement joins TRBV11-2 to TRBJ1-5; 7 nucleotides align to TRBD1. CDR1 SGHAT and CDR2 FQNNGV come from the germline V gene. Germline trimming cut 5 bases from V and 1 base from J; bases unmatched to any gene: 20. The CDR3 consists of 20 residues.

This clonotype occurred a few times. CDR3 nucleotide sequence: TGTGCCAGCAGCCTGGACAGGAGAAGATACACTGAAGCTTTCTTT. This sequence encodes CASSLDRRRYTEAFF. The chain is built from TRBV4-2 and TRBJ1-1; 7 nucleotides match TRBD1. Per germline, CDR1 LGHNA and CDR2 YNFKEQ. The junction had 8 bases not matched to a gene; V was cut back by 4 bases and J by 3 bases. This CDR3 contains 15 residues.

This clonotype was seen ten or more times. The rearrangement links TRBV12-3 or TRBV12-4 to TRBJ2-2, with TRBD1 identical over 8 bases. V shed 5 bases and J 3 bases; nucleotides not matched to a gene: 5. The CDR3 totals 15 residues. The chain's CDR3 is CASSPRTGHTGELFF. The CDR3 DNA is TGTGCCAGCAGTCCGAGGACAGGGCACACCGGGGAGCTGTTTTTT.

The V gene is TRBV15, the J gene TRBJ1-1; no reliable D call. The CDR3 loop spans 12 amino acids. The V end lost 0 bases, the J end lost 1 base, and 0 bases lay between the germline ends. CDR1 is LNHNV, CDR2 YYDKDF, per germline (reference sequence). DNA for the CDR3: TGTGCCACCAGCAGAGAGAACACTGAAGCTTTCTTT. Protein sequence: CATSRENTEAFF.

A few counts support this clonotype. The chain employs TRBV24-1 and TRBJ2-7; 9 positions agree with TRBD1. In germline, CDR1 is KGHDR, CDR2 SFDVKD. Trimming cost V 4 bases and J 2 bases; bases outside gene matches: 5. The CDR3 totals 15 residues. CDR3 loop: CATSDSGTGPYEQYF. The CDR3 DNA reads TGTGCCACCAGTGACTCCGGGACAGGGCCCTACGAGCAGTACTTC.

This clonotype was counted between two and nine times. The genes are TRBV12-3 or TRBV12-4 and TRBJ2-5, with 10 positions matching TRBD2. Trimming took 2 bases from V and 7 from J; bases not matched to a gene: 10. The CDR3 has 16 amino acids. This CDR3 reads CASSLRTSGRGMTQYF. The CDR3 coding sequence is TGTGCCAGCAGTTTAAGGACTAGCGGACGCGGGATGACCCAGTACTTC.

The rearrangement joins TRBV6-1 to TRBJ2-7; D tentatively fits TRBD1 or TRBD2 (5 bases each). The V and J ends lost 6 bases and 7 bases respectively, with 28 bases between them. Germline V CDR1 and CDR2: MNHNS, SASEGT. The length of the CDR3 is 17 residues. CDR3 residues: CASSPRLPGRPLGEQYF. CDR3 bases: TGTGCCAGCAGCCCCAGGCTACCGGGACGGCCTCTGGGTGAGCAGTACTTC.

The V call is TRBV20-1, the J call TRBJ1-1; D gene uncertain. V was clipped by 6 bases and J by 5 bases, with 19 bases between them. Germline CDR1 DFQATT, CDR2 SNEGSKA (reference sequence). The CDR3 is 14 amino acids. Written as DNA, the CDR3 is TGCAGTGCCCAAGGTCGGGGTATTGGGACTGAAGCTTTCTTT. The encoded protein is CSAQGRGIGTEAFF.

This clonotype has a handful of counts. V and J are TRBV5-1 and TRBJ2-7, with 9 bases fitting TRBD2. Per germline, CDR1 SGHRS and CDR2 YFSETQ. Trimming took 2 bases from V and 3 from J; bases not matched to a gene: 3. The CDR3 totals 14 residues. As DNA, the CDR3 is TGCGCCAGCAGCTTTAGCGGGAGTGACTACGAGCAGTACTTC. This encodes CASSFSGSDYEQYF.

The chain uses TRBV11-2 and TRBJ2-1; 9 bases are shared with TRBD2. Trimming took 2 bases from V and 0 from J; bases not matched to a gene: 11. The length of the CDR3 is 19 residues. Germline lookup yields CDR1 SGHAT and CDR2 FQNNGV. Here the CDR3 DNA reads TGTGCCAGCAGCTTACAGGGGCCCTTTAGCGGGGGCTCCTACAATGAGCAGTTCTTC. It is translated as CASSLQGPFSGGSYNEQFF. Drawing the rest from reference TRBV11-2 and TRBJ2-1, the complete variable domain is EAGVAQSPRYKIIEKRQSVAFWCNPISGHATLYWYQQILGQGPKLLIQFQNNGVVDDSQLPKDRFSAERLKGVDSTLKIQPAKLEDSAVYLCASSLQGPFSGGSYNEQFFGPGTRLTVL.

The rearrangement links TRBV2 to TRBJ1-1; possibly TRBD1 for D (5 bases). Per the germline V gene, CDR1 is SNHLY and CDR2 is FYNNEI. Between the trimmed V and J ends, which lost 6 bases and 7 bases, there was a span of 6 bases. This CDR3 comprises 10 residues. This CDR3 is CASRRGEAFF. As DNA, the CDR3 is TGTGCCAGCAGGAGGGGTGAAGCTTTCTTT.

This chain links TRBV25-1 with TRBJ2-5, with 7 bases fitting TRBD2. Germline trimming cut 4 bases from V and 10 bases from J; bases unmatched to any gene: 15. Per germline, CDR1 MGHDK and CDR2 SYGVNS. The CDR3 extends over 15 amino acids. The CDR3 loop reads CASSGSSGSRGDQYF. The DNA of the CDR3 is TGTGCCAGCAGTGGTTCTAGCGGAAGCCGGGGGGACCAGTACTTC. Variable domain in full (rest from reference TRBV25-1 and TRBJ2-5): EADIYQTPRYLVIGTGKKITLECSQTMGHDKMYWYQQDPGMELHLIHYSYGVNSTEKGDLSSESTVSRIRTEHFPLTLESARPSHTSQYLCASSGSSGSRGDQYFGPGTRLLVL.